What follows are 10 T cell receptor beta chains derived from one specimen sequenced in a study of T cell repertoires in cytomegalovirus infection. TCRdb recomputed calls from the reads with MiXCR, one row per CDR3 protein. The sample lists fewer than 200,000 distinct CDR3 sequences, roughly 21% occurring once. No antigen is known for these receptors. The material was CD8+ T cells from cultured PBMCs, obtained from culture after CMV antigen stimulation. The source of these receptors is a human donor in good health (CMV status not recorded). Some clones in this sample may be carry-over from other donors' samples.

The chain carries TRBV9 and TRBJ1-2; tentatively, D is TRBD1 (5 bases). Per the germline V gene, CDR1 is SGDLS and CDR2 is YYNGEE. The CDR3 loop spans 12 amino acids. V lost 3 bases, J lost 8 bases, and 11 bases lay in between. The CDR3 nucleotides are TGTGCCAGCAGCGCAAACAGGCACGGCTACACCTTC. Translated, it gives CASSANRHGYTF.

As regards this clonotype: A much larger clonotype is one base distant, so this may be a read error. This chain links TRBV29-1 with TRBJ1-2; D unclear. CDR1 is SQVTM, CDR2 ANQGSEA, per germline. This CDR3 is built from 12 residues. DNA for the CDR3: TGCAGCGTTGAAGCTGAGAACTATGGCTGCACCTTC. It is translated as CSVEAENYGCTF.

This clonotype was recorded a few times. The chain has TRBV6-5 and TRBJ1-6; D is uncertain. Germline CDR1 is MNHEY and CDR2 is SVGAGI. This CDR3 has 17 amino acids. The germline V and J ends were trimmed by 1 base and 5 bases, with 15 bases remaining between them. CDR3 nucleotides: TGTGCCAGCAGTTACTTGGCGGATCCCAGGAATAATTCACCCCTCCACTTT. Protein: CASSYLADPRNNSPLHF.

CDR3: CARNTLSSYNEQFF. The CDR3 nucleotides read TGTGCCCGCAATACTTTGAGCTCCTACAATGAGCAGTTCTTC. The chain recombines TRBV6-2 or TRBV6-3 with TRBJ2-1; D call uncertain. Trimming cost V 11 bases and J 0 bases, with 14 bases left between them. CDR3 length: 14 amino acids. The germline V gene encodes CDR1 MNHEY and CDR2 SVGEGT.

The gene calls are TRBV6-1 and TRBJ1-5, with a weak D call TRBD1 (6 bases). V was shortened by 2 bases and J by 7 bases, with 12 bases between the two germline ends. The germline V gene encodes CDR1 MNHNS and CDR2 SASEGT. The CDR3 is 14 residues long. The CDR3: CASSEPTGEQPQHF. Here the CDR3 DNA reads TGTGCCAGCAGTGAACCGACAGGAGAACAGCCCCAGCATTTT.

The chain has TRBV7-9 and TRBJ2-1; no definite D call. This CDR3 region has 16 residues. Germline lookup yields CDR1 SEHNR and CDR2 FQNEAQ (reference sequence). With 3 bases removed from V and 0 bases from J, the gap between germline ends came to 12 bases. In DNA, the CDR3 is TGTGCCAGCAGCTTTAGGGCGGAGAGCTCCTACAATGAGCAGTTCTTC. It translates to CASSFRAESSYNEQFF. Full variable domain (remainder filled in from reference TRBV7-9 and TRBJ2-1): DTGVSQNPRHKITKRGQNVTFRCDPISEHNRLYWYRQTLGQGPEFLTYFQNEAQLEKSRLLSDRFSAERPKGSFSTLEIQRTEQGDSAMYLCASSFRAESSYNEQFFGPGTRLTVL.

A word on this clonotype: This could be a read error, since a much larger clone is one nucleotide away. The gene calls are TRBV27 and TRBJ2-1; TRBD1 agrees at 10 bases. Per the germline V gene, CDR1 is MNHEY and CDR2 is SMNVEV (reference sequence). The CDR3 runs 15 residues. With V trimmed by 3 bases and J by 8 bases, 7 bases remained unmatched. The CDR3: CASSLRDRGLYEQFF. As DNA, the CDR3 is TGTGCCAGCAGTTTGAGGGACAGGGGTCTGTATGAGCAGTTCTTC.

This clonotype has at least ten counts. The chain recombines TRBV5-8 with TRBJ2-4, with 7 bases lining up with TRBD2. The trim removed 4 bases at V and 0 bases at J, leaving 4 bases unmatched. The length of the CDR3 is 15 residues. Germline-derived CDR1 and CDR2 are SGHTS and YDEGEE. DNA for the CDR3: TGTGCCAGCAGCCCGAGGGAGGGAGCCAAAAACATTCAGTACTTC. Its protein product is CASSPREGAKNIQYF.

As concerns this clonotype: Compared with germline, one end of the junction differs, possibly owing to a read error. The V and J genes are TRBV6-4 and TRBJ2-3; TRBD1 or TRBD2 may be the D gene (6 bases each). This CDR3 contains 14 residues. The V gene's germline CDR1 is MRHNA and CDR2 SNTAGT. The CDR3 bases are TGTGACAGCAGTGAAACGGGGGCCACAGATACGCAGTATTTT. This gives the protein CDSSETGATDTQYF.

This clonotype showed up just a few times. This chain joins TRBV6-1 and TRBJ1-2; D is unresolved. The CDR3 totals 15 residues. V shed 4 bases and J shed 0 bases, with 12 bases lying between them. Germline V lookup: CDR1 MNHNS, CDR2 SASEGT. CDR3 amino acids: CASSGFTPPNYGYTF. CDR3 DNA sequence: TGTGCCAGCAGTGGGTTCACACCTCCTAACTATGGCTACACCTTC.